These 18 T cell receptor beta chains share one sample of origin, sequenced in a study of patients and donors after allogeneic stem cell transplantation. TCRdb re-derived calls from the RT-PCR reads in MiXCR, one entry per CDR3 protein. The repertoire holds roughly 10,000 distinct CDR3 sequences, with roughly 6.4% as singletons. The sequencing sample was made of blood, either unsorted or a sorted T cell fraction (not recorded which). The receptor set was obtained from a human donor who was either an allogeneic HSCT recipient or a stem cell or donor lymphocyte infusion donor (not recorded which). It is not recorded whose cells these are; they may come from a transplant donor.

This clonotype was observed many times. The chain links TRBV10-3 to TRBJ2-1, with D perhaps given as TRBD1 or TRBD2 (5 bases each). The CDR3 is 14 amino acids. The V gene's germline CDR1 is ENHRY and CDR2 SYGVKD. V gave up 4 bases and J gave up 3 bases, with 10 bases separating them. This chain's CDR3 is CAISVGTFYNEQFF. The CDR3 nucleotides are TGTGCCATCAGTGTTGGGACCTTCTACAATGAGCAGTTCTTC.

The chain recombines TRBV10-3 with TRBJ2-7, with 13 bases identical to TRBD2. V dropped 2 bases and J dropped 3; count of bases not matched to a gene: 4. The CDR3 covers 16 residues. Germline V gene lookup returns CDR1 ENHRY and CDR2 SYGVKD. DNA for the CDR3: TGTGCCATCAGTGAGACAGGGACTAGCGGGAACTACGAGCAGTACTTC. It encodes CAISETGTSGNYEQYF.

This clonotype has a count of ten or more. The V and J genes are TRBV4-2 and TRBJ2-1, with 12 positions matching TRBD2. The ends lost 4 bases at V and 2 bases at J; junction bases unmatched: 6. CDR1 LGHNA and CDR2 YNFKEQ come from the germline V gene. The CDR3 runs 17 residues. CDR3 loop: CASSRAASGRAYNEQFF. As DNA, the CDR3 is TGTGCCAGCAGCCGCGCCGCTAGCGGGAGGGCCTACAATGAGCAGTTCTTC.

A remark on this clonotype: A clone one base away is much larger, so this may be a read error. V is TRBV7-8 and J is TRBJ2-1; possibly TRBD1 or TRBD2 for D (5 bases each). This CDR3 has 15 amino acids. Trimming pared 7 bases from V and 9 bases from J, leaving 22 bases between. In germline, CDR1 is SGHVS, CDR2 FQNEAQ. The CDR3 region is CASILGLKGVSEQFF. The CDR3 DNA reads as TGTGCCAGCATCTTGGGGCTTAAGGGAGTGAGTGAGCAGTTCTTC.

In the case of this clonotype: This may arise from a read error, as a much more abundant clone is one base away. J is TRBJ1-4 and V is TRBV5-1; D perhaps matches TRBD1 (6 bases). The length of the CDR3 is 15 residues. Germline loops: CDR1 SGHRS, CDR2 YFSETQ. CDR3 region: CASSLVGGTKEKLFF. The CDR3, as DNA: TGCGCCAGCAGCTTGGTAGGGGGTACTAAAGAAAAACTGTTTTTT.

The V gene is TRBV20-1, the J gene TRBJ2-1; 11 nucleotides match TRBD2. The germline CDR1 and CDR2 sequences are DFQATT and SNEGSKA (reference sequence). This CDR3 is built from 14 residues. The J segment lost 5 bases and the V segment lost 6 bases, leaving 6 bases of the junction unmatched. As DNA, the CDR3 is TGCAGTGCGCCGACTAGCGGGATCAACAATGAGCAGTTCTTC. This encodes CSAPTSGINNEQFF.

The chain is built from TRBV12-3 or TRBV12-4 and TRBJ1-4; maybe TRBD1 (6 bases). The CDR3 runs to 15 residues. V was shortened by 4 bases and J by 7 bases, with 16 bases between the two germline ends. CDR3 in amino acids: CASSSRGRLREKLFF. The CDR3 DNA sequence: TGTGCCAGCAGTTCGAGGGGGAGGCTCCGTGAAAAACTGTTTTTT.

CDR3 nucleotides: TGTGCCAGCAGTTTAGCACAGGGTAAAGGGAGGGATTCACCCCTCCACTTT. This codes for CASSLAQGKGRDSPLHF. The rearrangement joins TRBV12-3 or TRBV12-4 to TRBJ1-6; a weak D match, TRBD1 (6 bases). Trimming took 0 bases from V and 8 from J, leaving 17 bases between them. The CDR3 loop spans 17 amino acids.

As regards this clonotype: A much larger clone lies one base from this, so it may be a read error. The rearrangement links TRBV2 to TRBJ2-2; D might be TRBD1 or TRBD2, each matching 5 bases. The CDR3 extends over 15 amino acids. From germline, CDR1 is SNHLY and CDR2 FYNNEI. This CDR3 is CASSDNPPGTGELIF. For the CDR3, the DNA is TGTGCCAGCAGTGACAACCCTCCGGGGACCGGGGAGCTGATTTTT.

Sample share makes this clonotype medium-sized. The V gene is TRBV6-5, the J gene TRBJ2-1; D may be TRBD1 or TRBD2 (5 bases each). V was shortened by 6 bases and J by 7 bases, with 25 bases between the two germline ends. The CDR3 is 17 amino acids. Germline V lookup: CDR1 MNHEY, CDR2 SVGAGI. CDR3 coding DNA: TGTGCCAGCAGATCGCCGGGACGTAAATCCGAAAATAATGAGCAGTTCTTC. It yields the protein CASRSPGRKSENNEQFF.

Ten or more counts support this clonotype. V and J are TRBV10-3 and TRBJ2-7, with TRBD2 identical over 10 bases. From germline, CDR1 is ENHRY and CDR2 SYGVKD. CDR3 size: 14 residues. CDR3 sequence: CALSGGGNSYEQYF. The DNA of the CDR3 is TGTGCGCTCAGCGGGGGGGGAAACTCCTACGAGCAGTACTTC.

This clonotype has at least ten counts. The chain is built from TRBV5-1 and TRBJ1-3, with 8 bases matching TRBD1. This CDR3 contains 16 residues. The J segment lost 4 bases and the V segment lost 4 bases, leaving 10 bases of the junction unmatched. Germline V lookup: CDR1 SGHRS, CDR2 YFSETQ. The CDR3, as DNA: TGCGCCAGCAGCCCCGCTTTGACAGGGGCAGGAAACACCATATATTTT. It specifies CASSPALTGAGNTIYF.

This clonotype was counted at least ten times. This chain connects TRBV19 to TRBJ2-1; 8 positions agree with TRBD1. The CDR3 is 15 amino acids. CDR1 is LNHDA, CDR2 SQIVND, per germline (reference sequence). V shed 5 bases, J shed 4 bases, and the junction held 7 bases outside the gene matches. CDR3 in DNA: TGTGCCAGTAGTCCTGGACAGGGAACGTACAATGAGCAGTTCTTC. Translated, it gives CASSPGQGTYNEQFF.

This clonotype occurred a few times. The chain carries TRBV5-1 and TRBJ2-1; 9 nucleotides align to TRBD2. This CDR3 is built from 15 residues. Germline CDR1 SGHRS, CDR2 YFSETQ. After removal of 4 bases from V and 7 bases from J, the junction contained 9 bases not matched to a gene. CDR3 loop: CASSGLAGVENEQFF. In DNA form, the CDR3 reads TGCGCCAGCAGCGGATTAGCGGGAGTTGAGAATGAGCAGTTCTTC.

This clonotype was picked up many times. The genes are TRBV11-2 and TRBJ1-1; D unresolved. The CDR3 spans 15 residues. Germline-derived CDR1 and CDR2 are SGHAT and FQNNGV. The V and J ends lost 4 bases and 1 base respectively, with 13 bases between them. CDR3 nucleotides: TGTGCCAGCAGCTCTCGTATACTCCCGAACACTGAAGCTTTCTTT. This sequence encodes CASSSRILPNTEAFF.

This clonotype is medium-sized in the sample. The chain couples TRBV10-1 to TRBJ1-5; 9 nucleotides agree with TRBD1. The CDR3 covers 13 residues. From germline, CDR1 is WNHNN and CDR2 SYGVQD (reference sequence). V trimming: 6 bases; J trimming: 7 bases; junction bases outside the gene matches: 4. CDR3 protein: CASRDRGEQPQHF. The DNA of the CDR3 is TGCGCCAGCAGAGACAGGGGGGAGCAGCCCCAGCATTTT.

This clonotype was counted between two and nine times. The CDR3 DNA is TGTGCCAGCAGCCGGGACACCTATGGCTACACCTTC. It codes for CASSRDTYGYTF. The chain recombines TRBV11-2 with TRBJ1-2; possibly TRBD1 for D (6 bases). Germline V gene lookup returns CDR1 SGHAT and CDR2 FQNNGV. The length of the CDR3 is 12 residues. V was trimmed by 5 bases and J by 4 bases, leaving 8 bases between them.

Ten or more counts support this clonotype. V and J are TRBV6-5 and TRBJ1-1; tentative D call: TRBD1 (6 bases). Per germline, CDR1 MNHEY and CDR2 SVGAGI. The CDR3 is 16 amino acids. Deletions cut 0 bases from V and 0 bases from J, with 11 bases between. The CDR3 region is CASSYSGTRMNTEAFF. In nucleotides, the CDR3 is TGTGCCAGCAGTTACTCTGGGACAAGGATGAACACTGAAGCTTTCTTT.